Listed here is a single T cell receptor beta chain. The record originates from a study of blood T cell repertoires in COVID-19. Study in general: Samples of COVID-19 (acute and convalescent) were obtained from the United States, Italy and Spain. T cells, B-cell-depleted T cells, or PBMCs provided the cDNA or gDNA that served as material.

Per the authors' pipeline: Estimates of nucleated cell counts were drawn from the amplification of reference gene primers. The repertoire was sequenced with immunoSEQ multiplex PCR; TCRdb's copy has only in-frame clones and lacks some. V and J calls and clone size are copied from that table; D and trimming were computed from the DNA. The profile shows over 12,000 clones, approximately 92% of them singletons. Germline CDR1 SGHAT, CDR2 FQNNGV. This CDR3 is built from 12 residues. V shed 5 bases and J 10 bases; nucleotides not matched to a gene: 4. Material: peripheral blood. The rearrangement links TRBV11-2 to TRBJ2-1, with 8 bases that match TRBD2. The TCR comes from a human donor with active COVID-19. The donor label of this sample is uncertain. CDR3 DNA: TGTGCCAGCAGCCTAAGCGGGGGAGAGCAGTTCTTC. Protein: CASSLSGGEQFF. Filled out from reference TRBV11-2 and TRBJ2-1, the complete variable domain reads EAGVAQSPRYKIIEKRQSVAFWCNPISGHATLYWYQQILGQGPKLLIQFQNNGVVDDSQLPKDRFSAERLKGVDSTLKIQPAKLEDSAVYLCASSLSGGEQFFGPGTRLTVL.